This T cell receptor (beta chain) was profiled in a study of CD8+CD57+ T cells in acquired aplastic anemia. Findings and limits, study-wide: The same twenty-nine CD8+ CDR3 sequences occurred in patients and in controls.

The junction had 9 bases not matched to a gene; V was cut back by 0 bases and J by 11 bases. Per germline, CDR1 LGHNA and CDR2 YSLEER. This CDR3 is 14 amino acids long. This clonotype was picked up many times. Its antigen is unidentified. Previously, flow cytometry had revealed CD8+CD57+ cell expansion in the patients chosen for sequencing. CDR3 and TCR beta VDJ profiling relied on genomic DNA as the template. A single record per CDR3 protein comes from TCRdb applying MiXCR to the reads. The sample shows 150,000 or so distinct CDR3 sequences, less than 60% of them seen only once. V usage is TRBV4-3 and J usage is TRBJ1-1, with TRBD1 identical over 7 bases. Source material: sorted CD4+, CD8+, or CD8+CD57+ T cells (not recorded which) from PBMCs. The receptor was isolated from a human donor with aplastic anemia. Here the CDR3 DNA reads TGCGCCAGCAGCCAAGATTGGGCGACAGGGTTGGCTTTCTTT. Translating it yields CASSQDWATGLAFF.